A single T cell receptor (beta chain) is shown here with its context. This clonotype was seen ten or more times. No antigen is known for it. Per-base qualities were not stored, and no clone one base away is much larger. The data were obtained in a study of regulatory T cells in long-lasting Graves disease (dated by TCRdb to about 2021). Notes on the research overall: Newly diagnosed Graves' disease patients had taken antithyroid drugs for less than 3 months. This study used TCR sequencing and RNA sequencing of peripheral blood to compare persistent Graves' disease patients against newly diagnosed Graves' disease patients. The study was registered as a clinical trial and conducted in China. A total of approximately 35 samples underwent TCR sequencing: some 13 from persistent and 20 from newly diagnosed Graves' disease patients.

The time point label for this specimen denotes: newly diagnosed GD, antithyroid drugs for less than 3 months. RNA was extracted from PBMCs in TRIzol for both TCR sequencing and RNA sequencing. Graves' disease was diagnosed according to American Thyroid Association guidelines. The patients came from an endocrinology department in Xi'an, China. Each patient gave roughly 8.4 milliliters of peripheral blood, collected in an EDTA anticoagulant tube. Ficoll Paque Plus density gradient separation was used to isolate PBMCs, and no further T cell sorting was done. An Agilent 2100 Bioanalyzer and agarose gel were used to check RNA quality, and a NanoDrop 2000 was used to measure RNA concentration. Overall study results and their limits: Compared with newly diagnosed patients, persistent Graves' disease patients had lower TCR Shannon entropy and fewer highly expanded clones, which suggests clonal expansion. Sequencing and analysis were restricted to the TCR beta chain. A larger number of public clonotypes was shared among persistent patients (around 3,000) than among newly diagnosed patients (around 970). Persistent disease showed preferential use of TRBV28, TRBJ1-2 and TRBJ2-5, whereas newly diagnosed disease favored TRBV20-1 and TRBJ2-1. Only peripheral blood was studied, because thyroid tissue, the primary lesion, was inaccessible. As a limitation, the authors acknowledged that the small sample size may reduce accuracy.

Counted from cysteine to phenylalanine, this CDR3 has 13 amino acids. The kept DNA is CDR3 alone, 39 bases in frame from the first base. The germline V gene specifies MDHEN as CDR1 and SYDVKM as CDR2. V is shortened by 7 bases, J by 8 bases, and the region joining them spans 17 bases. Library preparation employed multiplex PCR. The sequencing machine was an Illumina HiSeq 4000. To build TCR beta libraries, CDR3 regions were amplified by Arm-PCR using iRepertoire HTBI primers. Before sequencing, the PCR products underwent gel purification. The source study handled its data this way. Across samples, around 58 TRBV and 13 to 15 TRBJ segments were identified and used for gene usage analysis of CDR3 amino acid clonotypes. COPE and FqMerger were used to merge the filtered high-quality paired reads into contigs. BLAST was used to align contigs to IMGT TRBV, TRBD and TRBJ reference genes, and CDR3 was defined according to IMGT. Any clonotype with a frequency above 0.1% was classified as a highly expanded clone. Shannon entropy served as the measure of repertoire diversity, while the Gini coefficient captured V-J evenness. A clonotype found in more than one individual was treated as public. The public sequencing data were trimmed at Q25 with fastp and processed into clonotypes with MiXCR by TCRdb, which kept only in-frame beta chains. Each entry is one CDR3 protein sequence, shown with its most common DNA and genes. These V and J calls are TCRdb output, not the study's own analysis. The sample table shows some 500,000 distinct CDR3 sequences, and about 16% are seen once. Jointly, the top ten make up 20% to 30% of the sample.

This sample also appeared in a second study, on T cells in Graves' hyperthyroidism and ophthalmopathy. As the second study states: A patient counted as having stable Graves' hyperthyroidism if no progression to ophthalmopathy occurred over 18 months of follow-up. Hyperthyroidism patients were aged 18 to 65 years and newly diagnosed, with disease duration of less than 2 months. The study excluded patients with uncontrolled infections, other autoimmune diseases, pregnancy or lactation. Diagnoses were established on the basis of clinical symptoms, serum thyroxine and TRAb, thyroid ultrasound, and orbital computed tomography. A first-round RT-PCR of the TCR CDR3 used the HTBI primer set with the Qiagen OneStep RT-PCR kit. Most expanded thyroid clonotypes (frequency above 0.001) were also detected in blood, suggesting blood repertoires may reflect thyroid immune responses. In cross-validation, a model built on a 13 V-J signature told ophthalmopathy apart from stable hyperthyroidism with approximately 90% sensitivity and about 81% specificity, and in testing the same model reached 80%/75%. In validation, the model predicted progression to ophthalmopathy a median of roughly six months before onset, with about 71% sensitivity and about 75% specificity. A discovery cohort of roughly 96 patients, roughly 45 with Graves' ophthalmopathy and 55 to 60 with stable Graves' hyperthyroidism, was used to find distinguishing TCR V-J signatures. Prospective prediction of ophthalmopathy was tested in an independent validation cohort consisting of fewer than 20 hyperthyroidism patients and approximately 16 patients who later progressed to ophthalmopathy. For training and testing, the 100 or so patients in the discovery cohort were randomly divided in a 7:3 ratio. Thyroid tissue and blood T-cell repertoires from about six Graves' hyperthyroidism patients were also compared in the study. Once sampling was done, hyperthyroidism patients were given methimazole at a starting dose of 30 mg daily, whereas ophthalmopathy patients were given high-dose intravenous methylprednisolone. Libraries were constructed in a second round of multiplex PCR, after which size selection and purification were performed. Sequencing of the libraries was done on an Illumina HiSeq2000 using paired-end 100 bp reads. SOAPnuke was used to process the raw data, with reads discarded if the reads contained adapters or uncalled bases, had a mean Phred below 15, or lacked an exact constant-primer or identifier match. High-quality paired reads were merged with COPE v1.2.5, and unique nucleotide sequences were defined as clonotypes. MiTCR v1.1 was used to align clonotypes to the IMGT TRBV, TRBD and TRBJ reference segments. Only V-J combinations with frequency above 0.0001, covering approximately 99% of repertoires, were analysed. The TCS score was defined as F50 (clonal expansion) divided by E x V (chaos), with BLOSUM62-based TCRdist calculated between CDR3 peptides within each V-J. Welch's t-statistics and random forest reduced around 520 V-J features to roughly 13, which were used in a naive Bayes classifier (R e1071). Sample size was not statistically predetermined, and blinding of investigators to group allocation was not performed. TCR Vbeta CDR3 sequencing of approximately 140 peripheral blood samples (43 ophthalmopathy, 75 or so hyperthyroidism and some 17 progressor patients) is reported in the paper.

This specimen was peripheral blood mononuclear cells (PBMCs), taken at new diagnosis, from a patient treated with antithyroid drugs. The receptor was derived from a woman between 40 and 65 years old with Graves disease. Donor details come from another sample of the same person, matched by shared clones. The rearrangement joined TRBV28 to TRBJ1-2, and possibly TRBD1, on 5 matching bases. The DNA sequence is given as TGTGCCAGCACCCCGGCGGGGGGAGGAGGCTACACCTTC. This gives the protein CASTPAGGGGYTF.